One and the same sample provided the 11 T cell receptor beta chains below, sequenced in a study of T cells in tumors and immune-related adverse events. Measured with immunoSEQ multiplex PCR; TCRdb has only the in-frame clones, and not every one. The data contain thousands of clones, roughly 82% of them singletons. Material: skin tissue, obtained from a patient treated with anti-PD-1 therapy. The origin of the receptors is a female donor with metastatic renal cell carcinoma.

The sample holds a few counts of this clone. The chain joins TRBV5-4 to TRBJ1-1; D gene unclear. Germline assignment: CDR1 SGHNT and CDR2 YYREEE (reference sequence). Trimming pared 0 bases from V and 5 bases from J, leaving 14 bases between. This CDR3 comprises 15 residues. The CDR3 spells CASSLGAGPGTEAFF. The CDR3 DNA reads TGTGCCAGCAGCTTGGGGGCCGGGCCCGGGACTGAAGCTTTCTTT.

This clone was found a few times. The CDR3 reads CAISEASIEQYF. The CDR3 bases are TGTGCCATCAGTGAGGCCTCTATCGAGCAGTACTTC. The chain carries TRBV10-3 and TRBJ2-7; D is unclear. The length of the CDR3 is 12 residues. V was clipped by 2 bases and J by 6 bases, with 8 bases between them. The germline V gene has CDR1 ENHRY and CDR2 SYGVKD.

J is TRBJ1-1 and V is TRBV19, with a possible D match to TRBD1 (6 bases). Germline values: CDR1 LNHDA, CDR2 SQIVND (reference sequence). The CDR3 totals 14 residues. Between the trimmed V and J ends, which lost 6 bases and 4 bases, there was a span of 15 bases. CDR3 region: CASSITKGGTEAFF. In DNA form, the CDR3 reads TGTGCCAGTAGCATTACTAAAGGGGGCACTGAAGCTTTCTTT.

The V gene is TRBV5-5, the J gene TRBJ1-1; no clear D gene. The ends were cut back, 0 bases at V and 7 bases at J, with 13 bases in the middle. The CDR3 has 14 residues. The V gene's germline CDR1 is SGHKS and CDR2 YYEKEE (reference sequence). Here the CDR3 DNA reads TGTGCCAGCAGCTTGGCCACGGCGGCGCTTGAAGCTTTCTTT. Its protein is CASSLATAALEAFF.

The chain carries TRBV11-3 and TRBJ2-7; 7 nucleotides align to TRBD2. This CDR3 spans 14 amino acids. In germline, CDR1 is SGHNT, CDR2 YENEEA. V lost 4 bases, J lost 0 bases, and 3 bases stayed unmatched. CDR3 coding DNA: TGTGCCAGCAGCTCTAGCGGTAGCTCCTACGAGCAGTACTTC. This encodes CASSSSGSSYEQYF.

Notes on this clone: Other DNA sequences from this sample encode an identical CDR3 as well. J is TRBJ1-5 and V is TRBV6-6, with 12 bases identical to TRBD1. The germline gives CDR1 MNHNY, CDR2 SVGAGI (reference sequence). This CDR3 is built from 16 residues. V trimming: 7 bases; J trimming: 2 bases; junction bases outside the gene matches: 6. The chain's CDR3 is CASTRDRGLGNQPQHF. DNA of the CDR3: TGTGCCAGCACCCGGGACAGGGGGCTGGGCAATCAGCCCCAGCATTTT.

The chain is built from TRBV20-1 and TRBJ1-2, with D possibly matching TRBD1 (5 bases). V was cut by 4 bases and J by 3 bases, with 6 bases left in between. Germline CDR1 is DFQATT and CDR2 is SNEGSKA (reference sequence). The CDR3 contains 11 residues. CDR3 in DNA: TGCAGTGCTATGGGGGACTATGGCTACACCTTC. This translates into CSAMGDYGYTF.

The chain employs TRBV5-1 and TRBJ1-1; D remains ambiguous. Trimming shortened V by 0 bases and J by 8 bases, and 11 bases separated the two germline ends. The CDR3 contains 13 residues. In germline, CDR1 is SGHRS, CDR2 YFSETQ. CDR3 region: CASSLAVGSEAFF. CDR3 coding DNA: TGCGCCAGCAGCTTGGCCGTGGGGTCCGAAGCTTTCTTT.

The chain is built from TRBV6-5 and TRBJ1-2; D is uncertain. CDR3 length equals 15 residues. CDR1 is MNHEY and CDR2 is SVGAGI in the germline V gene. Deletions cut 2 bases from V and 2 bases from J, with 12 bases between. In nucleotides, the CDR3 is TGTGCCAGCAGTTACGGGGTCAACACCAACTATGGCTACACCTTC. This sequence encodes CASSYGVNTNYGYTF.

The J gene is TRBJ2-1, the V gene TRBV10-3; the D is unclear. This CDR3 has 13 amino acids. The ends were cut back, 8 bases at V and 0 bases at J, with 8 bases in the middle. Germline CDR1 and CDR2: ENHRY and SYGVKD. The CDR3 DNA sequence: TGTGCCATCGGGGTGAACTCCTACAATGAGCAGTTCTTC. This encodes CAIGVNSYNEQFF.

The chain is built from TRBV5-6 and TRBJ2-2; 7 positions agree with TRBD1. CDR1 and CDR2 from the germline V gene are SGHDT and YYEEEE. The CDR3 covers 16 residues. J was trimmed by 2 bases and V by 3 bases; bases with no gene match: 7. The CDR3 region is CASSSPGQTNTGELFF. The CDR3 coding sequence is TGTGCCAGCAGCTCTCCGGGACAGACCAACACCGGGGAGCTGTTTTTT.